This T cell receptor (beta chain) is from a study of T cells in Graves' hyperthyroidism and ophthalmopathy. In its sample, this clonotype was seen many times. The V and J ends lost 3 bases and 7 bases, in that order; junction bases with no gene match: 7. This CDR3 has 15 amino acids. Per germline, CDR1 SGDLS and CDR2 YYNGEE. The investigators amplified TCR beta CDR3 regions from RNA transcripts. Researchers ran a first-round RT-PCR on the TCR CDR3 using the HTBI primer set. TCRdb re-called the multiplex PCR reads with MiXCR, one entry per CDR3 protein. The sample shows hundreds of thousands of distinct CDR3 sequences, nearly 45% of them seen only once.

This chain joins TRBV9 and TRBJ1-5; 10 nucleotides align to TRBD1. What was sequenced was peripheral blood or thyroid tissue (not recorded which). This receptor was taken from an adult man with Graves' disease, either hyperthyroidism or ophthalmopathy (not recorded which). CDR3 DNA: TGTGCCAGCAGCGGCGGGACAGGGGCAGGGCAGCCCCAGCATTTT. It translates to CASSGGTGAGQPQHF.